These 22 T cell receptor beta chains were sequenced from one sample in a study of T cell repertoires in cytomegalovirus infection. The antigens for these receptors are not known. TCRdb re-called the reads through MiXCR, storing one row per CDR3 protein. The sample has roughly 500,000 distinct CDR3 sequences, 30% to 40% seen once. The material was cultured PBMCs, obtained from culture after CMV antigen stimulation. The origin of the receptors is a human donor in good health (CMV status not recorded). Some clones in this sample may be carry-over from other donors' samples.

The sample holds a few counts of this clonotype. The CDR3 reads CASRQTGYGTDTQYF. As DNA, the CDR3 is TGTGCCAGCAGACAAACAGGCTACGGCACAGATACGCAGTATTTT. J is TRBJ2-3 and V is TRBV6-2 or TRBV6-3, with D possibly matching TRBD1 (5 bases). With 6 bases removed from V and 1 base from J, the gap between germline ends came to 14 bases. The CDR3 runs 15 residues. Germline CDR1 MNHEY, CDR2 SVGEGT.

About this clonotype itself: Germline and junction disagree at one end, which may indicate a read error. The chain couples TRBV12-3 or TRBV12-4 to TRBJ1-6, with D perhaps matching TRBD1 (6 bases). The CDR3 has 14 amino acids. CDR3 in DNA: TGTGCCAGCAGTCTAGCAGGGGATCGATCACCCCTCCACTTT. Protein: CASSLAGDRSPLHF.

This clonotype was recorded once. The genes are TRBV7-2 and TRBJ2-1, with 9 positions matching TRBD2. This CDR3 is 15 amino acids long. Germline CDR1 and CDR2: SGHTA and FQGNSA. The J segment lost 7 bases and the V segment lost 5 bases, leaving 9 bases of the junction unmatched. The CDR3 loop is CASSQAGGFANEQFF. The CDR3 nucleotides are TGTGCCAGCAGCCAAGCGGGAGGTTTTGCAAATGAGCAGTTCTTC.

This clonotype was counted many times. The V call is TRBV7-2, the J call TRBJ2-2; 7 bases agree with TRBD1. V gave up 2 bases and J gave up 2 bases; unmatched junction bases: 2. The germline V gene has CDR1 SGHTA and CDR2 FQGNSA. The CDR3 totals 15 residues. The CDR3, as DNA: TGTGCCAGCAGCTTACGACAGGGAAACACCGGGGAGCTGTTTTTT. It yields the protein CASSLRQGNTGELFF.

This clonotype was picked up many times. The chain is built from TRBV7-2 and TRBJ1-1, with TRBD1 matching 8 bases. Germline values: CDR1 SGHTA, CDR2 FQGNSA. The V and J ends lost 4 bases and 7 bases, in that order; junction bases with no gene match: 17. CDR3 length equals 17 residues. CDR3 in amino acids: CASSSRPTTGVYREAFF. The DNA of the CDR3 is TGTGCCAGCAGCTCGAGGCCTACGACAGGGGTTTACCGTGAAGCTTTCTTT.

This clonotype was counted ten times or more. The chain couples TRBV7-8 to TRBJ2-5; D tentatively fits TRBD1 or TRBD2 (6 bases each). Germline V gene data show CDR1 as SGHVS and CDR2 as FQNEAQ. Trimming took off 2 bases at V and 4 bases at J, with 20 bases between the two ends. The CDR3 sequence is 17 residues long. The CDR3 DNA follows: TGTGCCAGCAGCTTAAATTGGAGGGGGAAAGATGGAGAGACCCAGTACTTC. Protein: CASSLNWRGKDGETQYF.

This clonotype was observed a few times. The rearrangement joins TRBV28 to TRBJ2-1; 8 bases agree with TRBD2. The CDR3 has 14 residues. Germline trimming cut 7 bases from V and 4 bases from J; bases unmatched to any gene: 6. Germline assignment: CDR1 MDHEN and CDR2 SYDVKM. In DNA, the CDR3 is TGTGCCAGCATCCCAGCGGGAGTATACAATGAGCAGTTCTTC. It codes for CASIPAGVYNEQFF.

The rearrangement links TRBV15 to TRBJ2-3; possibly TRBD2 for D (5 bases). V was cut by 0 bases and J by 0 bases, with 13 bases left in between. This CDR3 is 17 amino acids long. CDR1 and CDR2 from the germline V gene are LNHNV and YYDKDF (reference sequence). The CDR3 bases are TGTGCCACCAGCAGAGATCTTCTGTCGGGAAGCACAGATACGCAGTATTTT. Amino acids: CATSRDLLSGSTDTQYF.

This clonotype has just a few counts. The J gene is TRBJ1-5, the V gene TRBV10-3; D uncertain. The CDR3 length is 16 residues. The V gene lost 2 bases and the J gene lost 0 bases, with 11 bases spanning the gap. Germline V gives CDR1 ENHRY, CDR2 SYGVKD. The CDR3 coding sequence is TGTGCCATCAGTGAGAGGGCGGAATATAGCAATCAGCCCCAGCATTTT. Protein: CAISERAEYSNQPQHF.

The V gene is TRBV7-9, the J gene TRBJ2-6; TRBD1 aligns across 10 bases. Per the germline V gene, CDR1 is SEHNR and CDR2 is FQNEAQ (reference sequence). Trimming removed 4 bases from V and 2 bases from J; junction bases left unmatched: 11. CDR3 length: 19 amino acids. CDR3 in DNA: TGTGCCAGCAGCTCCGAGACCCGGACAGGGGGTCCTGGGGCCAACGTCCTGACTTTC. This gives the protein CASSSETRTGGPGANVLTF.

The rearrangement uses TRBV19 and TRBJ2-6; D is unresolved. The ends were cut back, 4 bases at V and 4 bases at J, with 11 bases in the middle. The CDR3 is 15 amino acids. Germline CDR1 reads LNHDA; CDR2 reads SQIVND (reference sequence). Written as DNA, the CDR3 is TGTGCCAGTAGTACTCTCCAAGCGGGGGCCAACGTCCTGACTTTC. Translation: CASSTLQAGANVLTF.

This rearrangement joins TRBV6-5 to TRBJ2-5, with 8 positions matching TRBD1. The CDR3 is 14 amino acids. V shed 2 bases, J shed 2 bases, and the junction held 1 base outside the gene matches. In germline, CDR1 is MNHEY, CDR2 SVGAGI. CDR3 sequence reads: CASSYQGAQETQYF. In DNA, the CDR3 is TGTGCCAGCAGTTACCAGGGGGCACAAGAGACCCAGTACTTC.

This clonotype was detected a few times. The chain is built from TRBV11-2 and TRBJ2-3; tentatively, D is TRBD2 (5 bases). V dropped 2 bases and J dropped 1 base, with 13 bases sitting between them. Germline loops: CDR1 SGHAT, CDR2 FQNNGV. This CDR3 has 16 residues. The CDR3 spells CASSLFVGVRTDTQYF. CDR3 DNA sequence: TGTGCCAGCAGCTTATTCGTGGGAGTGCGCACAGATACGCAGTATTTT.

This chain connects TRBV24-1 to TRBJ1-2; 10 nucleotides align to TRBD1. V gave up 4 bases and J gave up 3 bases; unmatched junction bases: 4. The CDR3 sequence is 15 residues long. Germline CDR1 reads KGHDR; CDR2 reads SFDVKD. The CDR3 DNA reads as TGTGCCACCAGTGACCAGGGGACAGGGGACTATGGCTACACCTTC. Translation: CATSDQGTGDYGYTF.

V is TRBV20-1 and J is TRBJ2-3, with 8 nucleotides matching TRBD2. The CDR3 has 15 amino acids. Germline trimming cut 3 bases from V and 4 bases from J; bases unmatched to any gene: 9. Per the germline V gene, CDR1 is DFQATT and CDR2 is SNEGSKA (reference sequence). The DNA of the CDR3 is TGCAGTGCTAGTGTCTCAGCGGGAGTGGCAGATACGCAGTATTTT. Protein product: CSASVSAGVADTQYF.

This clonotype was found a few times. V and J are TRBV5-4 and TRBJ2-1; 7 bases are a match to TRBD2. The germline CDR1 and CDR2 sequences are SGHNT and YYREEE (reference sequence). There are 15 residues in the CDR3. V lost 0 bases to trimming and J lost 5 bases; unmatched junction nucleotides: 5. The CDR3 reads CASSLGGRADNEQFF. DNA for the CDR3: TGTGCCAGCAGCTTGGGAGGGAGGGCCGACAATGAGCAGTTCTTC.

V and J are TRBV20-1 and TRBJ2-1; the match to TRBD2 covers 9 bases. Germline V CDR1 and CDR2: DFQATT, SNEGSKA (reference sequence). V was pared by 2 bases and J by 7 bases, with 9 bases of the junction left unmatched. CDR3 length: 15 residues. In DNA, the CDR3 is TGCAGTGCTAGATTTAGCGGGAGTATTGCAAATGAGCAGTTCTTC. As protein: CSARFSGSIANEQFF.

The table lists this clonotype with many counts. The chain links TRBV11-2 to TRBJ2-7; D unclear. V lost 5 bases and J 2 bases, leaving 13 bases between the germline ends. Germline V lookup: CDR1 SGHAT, CDR2 FQNNGV. The CDR3 extends over 14 amino acids. The CDR3 is CASSLNPGAYEQYV. CDR3 nucleotide sequence: TGTGCCAGCAGCCTAAACCCTGGAGCCTACGAGCAGTACGTC.

There are many counts of this clonotype. The chain combines TRBV7-2 with TRBJ2-1, with TRBD1 as a possible D gene (5 bases). Germline lookup yields CDR1 SGHTA and CDR2 FQGNSA. Trimming removed 6 bases from V and 3 bases from J, with 12 bases in between. The CDR3 contains 14 residues. CDR3 sequence reads: CASSFYDSYNEQFF. CDR3 in DNA: TGTGCCAGCAGTTTCTACGACAGCTACAATGAGCAGTTCTTC.

This chain uses TRBV7-2 with TRBJ1-2; D unresolved. Germline V gene lookup returns CDR1 SGHTA and CDR2 FQGNSA. The CDR3 is 12 residues long. V was shortened by 4 bases and J by 5 bases, with 8 bases between the two germline ends. The CDR3 protein is CASSSRWYGYTF. CDR3 DNA: TGTGCCAGCAGCTCCAGGTGGTATGGCTACACCTTC.

In its sample, this clonotype was seen a few times. This chain uses TRBV20-1 with TRBJ2-7; 7 bases align to TRBD2. Losses at the gene ends were 6 bases for V and 5 bases for J; bases not matched to a gene: 7. The CDR3 runs 12 residues. Germline V gene data show CDR1 as DFQATT and CDR2 as SNEGSKA (reference sequence). CDR3: CSAAGLADEQYV. CDR3 nucleotide sequence: TGCAGTGCAGCGGGACTCGCCGACGAGCAGTACGTC.

V and J are TRBV7-8 and TRBJ1-3, with no clear D. The CDR3 is made up of 18 amino acids. V shed 0 bases and J shed 0 bases, with 15 bases lying between them. Germline V gene lookup returns CDR1 SGHVS and CDR2 FQNEAQ. CDR3 region: CASSLARVRMNSGNTIYF. CDR3 in DNA: TGTGCCAGCAGCTTAGCAAGAGTCAGGATGAACTCTGGAAACACCATATATTTT.